Listed here are 22 T cell receptor beta chains from one sample, sequenced in a study of T cells after yellow fever vaccination. TCRdb used MiXCR to reprocess the 5' RACE reads, holding one entry per CDR3 protein. The top ten hold approximately 3% of the sample, which has roughly 180,000 distinct CDR3 sequences, about 6% seen once. Sequencing was performed on CD4+ T cells sorted from PBMCs, taken on the day of the first yellow fever vaccination. These receptors originate from a man in his late teens or twenties who received the YFV17D yellow fever vaccine.

This clonotype was counted at least ten times. The chain uses TRBV4-3 and TRBJ2-7; D uncertain. Germline CDR1 and CDR2: LGHNA and YSLEER. The CDR3 sequence is 15 residues long. Trimming pared 0 bases from V and 0 bases from J, leaving 9 bases between. The CDR3 loop is CASSQDYSTSYEQYF. CDR3 bases: TGCGCCAGCAGCCAAGATTACAGTACCTCCTACGAGCAGTACTTC.

The chain uses TRBV7-3 and TRBJ2-2; 7 positions agree with TRBD2. The CDR3 has 16 amino acids. The trim removed 3 bases at V and 7 bases at J, leaving 11 bases unmatched. Germline V CDR1 and CDR2: SGHTA, FQGTGA. The chain's CDR3 is CASSFGTTIYGGELFF. As DNA, the CDR3 is TGTGCCAGCAGCTTTGGGACTACCATTTACGGCGGGGAGCTGTTTTTT.

This clonotype was picked up a small number of times. The V and J genes are TRBV5-1 and TRBJ2-1, with 12 bases that match TRBD2. There are 15 residues in the CDR3. The junction had 6 bases not matched to a gene; V was cut back by 4 bases and J by 7 bases. Germline lookup yields CDR1 SGHRS and CDR2 YFSETQ. The CDR3 is CASSGPSGGGNEQFF. Here the CDR3 DNA reads TGCGCCAGCAGCGGCCCTAGCGGGGGGGGTAATGAGCAGTTCTTC.

In its sample, this clonotype was seen once. This sequence joins TRBV4-2 and TRBJ2-7; TRBD1 matches 7 bases. V dropped 0 bases and J dropped 6; count of bases not matched to a gene: 8. Germline V gene lookup returns CDR1 LGHNA and CDR2 YNFKEQ. The CDR3 consists of 15 residues. CDR3 amino acids: CASSQDPPRQGEQYF. As DNA, the CDR3 is TGTGCCAGCAGCCAAGATCCCCCCCGACAGGGCGAGCAGTACTTC.

This clonotype was picked up many times. This rearrangement joins TRBV5-1 to TRBJ1-4, with D hard to call. V shed 4 bases and J shed 8 bases, with 27 bases lying between them. The germline V gene has CDR1 SGHRS and CDR2 YFSETQ. The CDR3 is 18 amino acids. The CDR3 DNA follows: TGCGCCAGCAGCCTGTATCTGCGGTCCCCATCCTCAGGAGAAAAACTGTTTTTT. It yields the protein CASSLYLRSPSSGEKLFF.

This clonotype was seen ten or more times. The chain combines TRBV7-2 with TRBJ2-7, with D perhaps TRBD1 (5 bases). Trimming shortened V by 2 bases and J by 3 bases, and 8 bases separated the two germline ends. Per the germline V gene, CDR1 is SGHTA and CDR2 is FQGNSA. The CDR3 extends over 13 amino acids. The CDR3: CASSLRRDYEQYF. The DNA of the CDR3 is TGTGCCAGCAGCTTACGCAGGGACTACGAGCAGTACTTC.

The gene calls are TRBV25-1 and TRBJ1-2, with a weak D call TRBD1 (5 bases). The CDR3 length is 14 residues. Deletions cut 7 bases from V and 4 bases from J, with 16 bases between. Germline assignment: CDR1 MGHDK and CDR2 SYGVNS. Here the CDR3 DNA reads TGTGCCAGCAATGAGCATGGGGACTCCTATGGCTACACCTTC. This translates into CASNEHGDSYGYTF.

This rearrangement joins TRBV15 to TRBJ2-5; 10 bases align to TRBD1. The junction had 2 bases not matched to a gene; V was cut back by 0 bases and J by 7 bases. Germline CDR1 LNHNV, CDR2 YYDKDF (reference sequence). CDR3 length: 14 amino acids. The CDR3 nucleotides are TGTGCCACCAGCAGAGATCGGACAGGGGGGACCCAGTACTTC. Protein: CATSRDRTGGTQYF.

This clonotype was counted ten times or more. The junction departs from the called germline gene at one end, perhaps through a read error. This sequence joins TRBV12-3 or TRBV12-4 and TRBJ2-7, with 9 nucleotides matching TRBD1. The CDR3 is made up of 14 amino acids. CDR3 region: CASSLGGSPGQGNF. The CDR3 DNA follows: TGTGCCAGCAGTTTGGGTGGCTCTCCCGGACAGGGGAACTTC.

This clonotype was observed a handful of times. The chain combines TRBV28 with TRBJ2-1; 12 nucleotides match TRBD2. The CDR3 contains 15 residues. Germline-derived CDR1 and CDR2 are MDHEN and SYDVKM. The trim removed 6 bases at V and 13 bases at J, leaving 13 bases unmatched. The CDR3 DNA follows: TGTGCCAGCAGGCGCCCCGACCTAGCGGGGGGGCCTCAGTTCTTC. This sequence encodes CASRRPDLAGGPQFF.

Many counts were recorded for this clonotype. This chain links TRBV5-1 with TRBJ2-7, with 11 bases lining up with TRBD1. V lost 4 bases, J lost 7 bases, and 10 bases stayed unmatched. Germline V gives CDR1 SGHRS, CDR2 YFSETQ. This CDR3 comprises 15 residues. CDR3 coding DNA: TGCGCCAGCAGCGCCGGGACAGGGGGACTCGGGGAGCAGTACTTC. It codes for CASSAGTGGLGEQYF.

This clonotype was recorded at least ten times. CDR3 in amino acids: CASSYTQSTDTQYF. The CDR3 DNA is TGTGCCAGCAGTTACACCCAGAGCACAGATACGCAGTATTTT. The genes are TRBV6-5 and TRBJ2-3; no clear D. CDR1 is MNHEY, CDR2 SVGAGI, per germline. The CDR3 spans 14 residues. Trimming took off 2 bases at V and 0 bases at J, with 6 bases between the two ends.

This clonotype appeared many times. The CDR3 sequence: CASSRSAYNEQFF. The CDR3 DNA reads TGTGCCAGCTCACGTTCAGCCTACAATGAGCAGTTCTTC. The gene calls are TRBV18 and TRBJ2-1; no definite D call. V lost 4 bases and J lost 2, with 6 bases in between. The germline V gene encodes CDR1 KGHSH and CDR2 LQKENI. The CDR3 loop spans 13 amino acids.

This clonotype was detected ten times or more. The chain couples TRBV6-2 or TRBV6-3 to TRBJ2-2, with D hard to call. This CDR3 region has 12 residues. The V end was cut by 7 bases, the J end by 4 bases, with 7 bases between. Germline V lookup: CDR1 MNHEY, CDR2 SVGEGT. The CDR3 is CASTSSTGELFF. The DNA of the CDR3 is TGTGCCAGCACGTCCAGCACCGGGGAGCTGTTTTTT.

This clonotype was seen ten or more times. This chain joins TRBV29-1 and TRBJ2-2; 8 bases match TRBD1. CDR3 length: 14 residues. Germline loops: CDR1 SQVTM, CDR2 ANQGSEA. The V gene end was trimmed by 4 bases and the J gene end by 1 base; junction bases not matched to a gene: 2. The CDR3 sequence is CSVGGQVNTGELFF. CDR3 bases: TGCAGCGTTGGGGGACAGGTGAACACCGGGGAGCTGTTTTTT.

This clonotype was observed at least ten times. The chain has TRBV29-1 and TRBJ2-5; D not resolved. Trimming removed 7 bases from V and 7 bases from J, with 16 bases in between. Germline V CDR1 and CDR2: SQVTM, ANQGSEA. The CDR3 runs 12 residues. The DNA for the CDR3 is TGCAGCGCCGCGGCCTATATCGGGACCCAGTACTTC. As protein: CSAAAYIGTQYF. Full variable domain (rest looked up from reference TRBV29-1 and TRBJ2-5): SAVISQKPSRDICQRGTSLTIQCQVDSQVTMMFWYRQQPGQSLTLIATANQGSEATYESGFVIDKFPISRPNLTFSTLTVSNMSPEDSSIYLCSAAAYIGTQYFGPGTRLLVL.

The sample holds a few counts of this clonotype. The rearrangement uses TRBV12-3 or TRBV12-4 and TRBJ2-6; 7 bases are shared with TRBD1. The V gene end was trimmed by 9 bases and the J gene end by 2 bases; junction bases not matched to a gene: 7. The CDR3 sequence is 15 residues long. CDR3 nucleotide sequence: TGTGCCAGTAACGCCAGGGGGACTGGGGCCAACGTCCTGACTTTC. Protein: CASNARGTGANVLTF.

The J gene is TRBJ2-1, the V gene TRBV24-1; no clear D. CDR1 and CDR2 from the germline V gene are KGHDR and SFDVKD. Trimming removed 4 bases at V and 8 bases at J, with 5 bases between. The CDR3 sequence is 11 residues long. The DNA for the CDR3 is TGTGCCACCAGTGAGGTCGATGAGCAGTTCTTC. This sequence encodes CATSEVDEQFF.

The rearrangement uses TRBV4-3 and TRBJ1-5; the D gene is possibly TRBD1 (5 bases). The CDR3 is made up of 15 amino acids. Trimming stripped 3 bases from V and 5 bases from J, with 14 bases between. Germline CDR1 and CDR2: LGHNA and YSLEER. CDR3 in amino acids: CASSHNRRGDQPQHF. CDR3 nucleotide sequence: TGCGCCAGCAGCCATAATCGAAGGGGAGATCAGCCCCAGCATTTT.

This clonotype was detected a few times. The chain couples TRBV19 to TRBJ1-2, with TRBD1 matching over 11 bases. The CDR3 extends over 15 amino acids. Germline V gives CDR1 LNHDA, CDR2 SQIVND (reference sequence). Germline trimming cut 5 bases from V and 4 bases from J; bases unmatched to any gene: 6. The CDR3 coding sequence is TGTGCCAGTAGTGTCCGGACAGGGGGCGGCTATGGCTACACCTTC. Its protein is CASSVRTGGGYGYTF.

This clonotype was counted many times. The rearrangement links TRBV7-3 to TRBJ2-5; D is undetermined. The CDR3 totals 14 residues. CDR1 is SGHTA, CDR2 FQGTGA, per germline. With 4 bases removed from V and 5 bases from J, the gap between germline ends came to 14 bases. The chain's CDR3 is CASSSSGASETQYF. CDR3 coding DNA: TGTGCCAGCAGCTCCTCTGGAGCGTCGGAGACCCAGTACTTC.

This clonotype was counted many times. The V and J genes are TRBV7-6 and TRBJ2-2, with TRBD1 matching 7 bases. V gave up 5 bases and J gave up 6 bases; unmatched junction bases: 9. Germline loops: CDR1 SGHVS, CDR2 FNYEAQ. The CDR3 length is 15 residues. The CDR3 reads CASSTRQGRAGELFF. The CDR3 DNA reads TGTGCCAGCAGCACACGACAGGGTAGGGCCGGGGAGCTGTTTTTT.